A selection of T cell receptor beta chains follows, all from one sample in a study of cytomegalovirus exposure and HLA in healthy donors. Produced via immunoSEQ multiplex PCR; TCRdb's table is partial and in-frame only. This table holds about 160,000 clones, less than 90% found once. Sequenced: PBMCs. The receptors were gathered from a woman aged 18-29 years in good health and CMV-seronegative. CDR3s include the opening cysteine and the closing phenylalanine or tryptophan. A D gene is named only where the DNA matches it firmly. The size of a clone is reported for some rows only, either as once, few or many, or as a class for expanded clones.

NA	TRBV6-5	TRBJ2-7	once	TGTGCCAGCAGTTACTCCCCGCGGGGCCCGTGGGAGCAGTACTTC	CASSYSPRGPWEQYF
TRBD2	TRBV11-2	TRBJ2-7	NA	TGTGCCAGCAGCCTCCTAGCGGGAGTGGGCGAGCAGTACTTC	CASSLLAGVGEQYF
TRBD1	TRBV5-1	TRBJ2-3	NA	TGCGCCAGCAGCGGGGGACAGGGACTGCTCGAGTCAGATACGCAGTATTTT	CASSGGQGLLESDTQYF
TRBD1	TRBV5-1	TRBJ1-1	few	TGCGCCAGCAGCTTGGCTGGGACAGACGAAGCTTTCTTT	CASSLAGTDEAFF
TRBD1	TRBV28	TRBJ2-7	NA	TGTGCCAGCAGTTCCCCGGGACAGAGAAACTACGAGCAGTACTTC	CASSSPGQRNYEQYF
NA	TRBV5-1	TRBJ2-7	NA	TGCGCCAGCAGCTTGGATCCCCCCCCAGAGGTCGAGCAGTACTTC	CASSLDPPPEVEQYF
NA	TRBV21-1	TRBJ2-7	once	TGTGCCAGCAGCAAAGGAGGGGTCAGGGGGCGACTCCCTTCCTACGAGCAGTACTTC	CASSKGGVRGRLPSYEQYF
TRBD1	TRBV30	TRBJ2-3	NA	TGTGCCTGGGGACAGGGGGAAGATACGCAGTATTTT	CAWGQGEDTQYF
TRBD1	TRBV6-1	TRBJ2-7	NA	TGTGCCAGCAGTGGACCGGGACAGGGCACCTACGAGCAGTACTTC	CASSGPGQGTYEQYF
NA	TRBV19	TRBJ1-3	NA	TGTGCCAGTAGTATCTGGCGGGGGACCGCTAACACCATATATTTT	CASSIWRGTANTIYF
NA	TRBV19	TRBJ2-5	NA	TGTGCCAGTAGTGCGGCCCAAGAGACCCAGTACTTC	CASSAAQETQYF